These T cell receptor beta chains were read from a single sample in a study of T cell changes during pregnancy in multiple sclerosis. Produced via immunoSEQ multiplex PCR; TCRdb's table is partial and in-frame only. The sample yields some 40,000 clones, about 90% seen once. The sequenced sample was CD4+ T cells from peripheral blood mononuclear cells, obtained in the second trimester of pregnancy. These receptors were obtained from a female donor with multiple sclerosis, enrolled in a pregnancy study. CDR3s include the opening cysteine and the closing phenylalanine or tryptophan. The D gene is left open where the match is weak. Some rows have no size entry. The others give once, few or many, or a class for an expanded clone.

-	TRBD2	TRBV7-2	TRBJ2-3	TGTGCCAGCAGCCCCAGGCCTAGAGCGGGAGTGGGGCCAGATACGCAGTATTTT	CASSPRPRAGVGPDTQYF
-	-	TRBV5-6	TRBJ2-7	TGTGCCAGCAGCCCCCGCGCCCTTATAAACTCCTACGAGCAGTACTTC	CASSPRALINSYEQYF
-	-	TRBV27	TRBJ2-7	TGTGCCAGCAGCCCTAGTGTGGGGCCTTACGAGCAGTACTTC	CASSPSVGPYEQYF
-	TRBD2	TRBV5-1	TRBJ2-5	TGCGCCAGCAGCTGGGGCCTAGCGGGAGGTACCCCACCACCACAAGAGACCCAGTACTTC	CASSWGLAGGTPPPQETQYF
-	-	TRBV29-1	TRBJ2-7	TGCAGCGTTGTACAGGACAGTATCCACGAGCAGTACTTC	CSVVQDSIHEQYF
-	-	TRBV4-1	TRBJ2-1	TGCGCCAGCAGCCAAGATCGTTGGGGAGAGGTGCAGTTCTTC	CASSQDRWGEVQFF
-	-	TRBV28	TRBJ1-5	TGTGCCAGCAGCGTCCAGTCAGGGCTCTATAGCAATCAGCCCCAGCATTTT	CASSVQSGLYSNQPQHF
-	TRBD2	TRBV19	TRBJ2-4	TGTGCCAGTAGTATCGCTCTAGCGGGAGGGCAAATAGCCAAAAACATTCAGTACTTC	CASSIALAGGQIAKNIQYF
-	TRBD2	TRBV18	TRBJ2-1	TGTGCCAGCTCACCATTGCCACCTAGCGGGGCCTCCTACAATGAGCAGTTCTTC	CASSPLPPSGASYNEQFF
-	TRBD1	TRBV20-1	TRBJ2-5	TGCAGTGCGCCCTCAGGGGGCGCCCAGTACTTC	CSAPSGGAQYF
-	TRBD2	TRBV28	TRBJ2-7	TGTGCCAGCAGTTCCCGGGGTAGCGGGAAATACGAGCAGTACTTC	CASSSRGSGKYEQYF
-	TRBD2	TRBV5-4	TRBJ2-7	TGTGCCAGCAGCCTGGGACTAGCGGGTTCCTACGAGCAGTACTTC	CASSLGLAGSYEQYF
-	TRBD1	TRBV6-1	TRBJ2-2	TGTGCCAGCAGTACCGGGACAGGAGGCACCGGGGAGCTGTTTTTT	CASSTGTGGTGELFF
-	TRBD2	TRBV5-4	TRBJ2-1	TGTGCCAGCAGCTTGGGGGGCGGGAGATCCTACAATGAGCAGTTCTTC	CASSLGGGRSYNEQFF
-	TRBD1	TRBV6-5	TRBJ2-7	TGTGCCAGCAGGTTAACAGGGGACTCCTACGAGCAGTACTTC	CASRLTGDSYEQYF
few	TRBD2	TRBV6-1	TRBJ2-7	TGTGCCAGCAGCCGGGACGGGGGGTACGAGCAGTACTTC	CASSRDGGYEQYF
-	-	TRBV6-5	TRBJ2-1	TGTGCCAGCAGACAATACAGTAATGGGCTCAATGAGCAGTTCTTC	CASRQYSNGLNEQFF
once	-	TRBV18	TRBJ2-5	TGTGCCAGTTCACCGGCGCGGCGCCAAGAGACCCAGTACTTC	CASSPARRQETQYF
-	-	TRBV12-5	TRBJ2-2	TGTGCTAGCTCTCAGGACTTTGGGGAGCTGTTTTTT	CASSQDFGELFF
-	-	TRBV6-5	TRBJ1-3	TGTACCAGCAGTTACTCGTACGGCTCTGGAAACACCATATATTTT	CTSSYSYGSGNTIYF
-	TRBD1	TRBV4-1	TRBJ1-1	TGCGCCAGCAGCCAACTAAACAGGGGTGGCACTGAAGCTTTCTTT	CASSQLNRGGTEAFF
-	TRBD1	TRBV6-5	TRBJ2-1	TGTGCCAGCAGCCAACAGGGGGTTGATTACAATGAGCAGTTCTTC	CASSQQGVDYNEQFF
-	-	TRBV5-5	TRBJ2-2	TGTGCCAGCAGATACGAGCAGGGGACCGGGGAGCTGTTTTTT	CASRYEQGTGELFF
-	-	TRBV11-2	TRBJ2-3	TGTGCCAGCAGCTTAGGCAGGGGAACAGATACGCAGTATTTT	CASSLGRGTDTQYF
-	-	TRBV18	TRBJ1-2	TGTGCCAGCTCACCGACCACAGAGACTATTTATGGCTACACCTTC	CASSPTTETIYGYTF
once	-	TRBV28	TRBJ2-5	TGTGCCAGCAGTTCCCCCCAGGGTTTCCAAGAGACCCAGTACTTC	CASSSPQGFQETQYF
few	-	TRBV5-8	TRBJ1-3	TGTGCCAGCAGCTTGTTTGGGGAGTCTGGAAACACCATATATTTT	CASSLFGESGNTIYF